This entry is about one TCR beta chain. Its specificity is not known. These data originate in a study of cytomegalovirus exposure and HLA in healthy donors. The CDR3 extends over 14 amino acids. Per the germline V gene, CDR1 is SQVTM and CDR2 is ANQGSEA. Unmatched junction bases numbered 7, after V lost 6 bases and J lost 4 bases. Study observations and caveats: Later analysis associated a missense DCLRE1C variant with TCR beta V- and J-gene trimming.

It was with 60 Vbeta and 13 Jbeta primers that the PCR ran. The method was immunoSEQ multiplex PCR; TCRdb's version includes in-frame clones alone and lacks a portion of them. The data contain 95,000 to 150,000 clones, about 78% of them singletons. The V call is TRBV29-1, the J call TRBJ2-2, with 8 bases fitting TRBD1. Sequencing was carried out using PBMCs. The receptor was derived from a woman in her thirties or forties in good health and CMV-seropositive. CDR3 DNA sequence: TGCAGCGTGGGGACAGGTCGGGGCACCGGGGAGCTGTTTTTT. Amino acid sequence: CSVGTGRGTGELFF.